These 9 T cell receptor beta chains came from one sample sequenced in a study of T-cell reconstitution after alpha-beta-depleted transplantation in children. Unique molecular identifiers were built into the TCRbeta library. In TCRdb, the PCR reads were re-called with MiXCR into one record per CDR3 protein. The sample holds hundreds of thousands of distinct CDR3 sequences, approximately 15% seen once. The source material was PBMCs from the stem cell graft donor, sampled from the stem cell graft. Every receptor here comes from a human donor who donated a stem cell graft to a child with acute myeloid leukemia.

This clonotype has at least ten counts. The chain employs TRBV29-1 and TRBJ2-7; D ambiguous. The CDR3 is 9 residues long. Germline values: CDR1 SQVTM, CDR2 ANQGSEA. The chain's CDR3 is CTPVDEQYV. The DNA of the CDR3 is TGCACGCCAGTGGACGAGCAGTACGTC.

Note on this clonotype: A read error may be the cause here, since a much bigger clone is one base away. The V call is TRBV6-1, the J call TRBJ2-3; TRBD1 aligns across 9 bases. Germline values: CDR1 MNHNS, CDR2 SASEGT. The CDR3 is made up of 15 amino acids. The CDR3: CAGSPWTGAEDTQYF. In DNA form, the CDR3 reads TGTGCCGGCAGTCCCTGGACAGGGGCCGAGGATACGCAGTATTTT.

This clonotype was seen more than once but under ten times. V is TRBV2 and J is TRBJ2-3; no clear D. CDR1 and CDR2 (germline): SNHLY, FYNNEI. CDR3 length: 14 residues. V lost 7 bases and J lost 2, with 13 bases in between. The DNA for the CDR3 is TGTGCCAGCATGGAGAAAAGACCCACAGATACGCAGTATTTT. Translated: CASMEKRPTDTQYF. The whole variable domain, filled in from reference TRBV2 and TRBJ2-3, reads EPEVTQTPSHQVTQMGQEVILRCVPISNHLYFYWYRQILGQKVEFLVSFYNNEISEKSEIFDDQFSVERPDGSNFTLKIRSTKLEDSAMYFCASMEKRPTDTQYFGPGTRLTVL.

This clonotype was seen a few times. The V call is TRBV5-6, the J call TRBJ2-2; 8 bases match TRBD2. This CDR3 spans 16 amino acids. Trimming cost V 0 bases and J 6 bases; bases outside gene matches: 7. The germline V gene encodes CDR1 SGHDT and CDR2 YYEEEE. CDR3 in amino acids: CASSLAGTRRSGELFF. CDR3 sequence (DNA): TGTGCCAGCAGCTTGGCCGGGACTAGAAGGTCCGGGGAGCTGTTTTTT.

This chain links TRBV29-1 with TRBJ2-2, with 7 bases identical to TRBD2. This CDR3 region has 16 residues. The junction had 10 bases not matched to a gene; V was cut back by 0 bases and J by 6 bases. Germline CDR1 and CDR2: SQVTM and ANQGSEA. The CDR3 DNA reads TGCAGCGTTGAAGATCGGGAGGACCCCGGGGCCGGGGAGCTGTTTTTT. Its translation: CSVEDREDPGAGELFF.

This clonotype was counted ten times or more. This chain links TRBV7-2 with TRBJ1-2, with TRBD1 identical over 7 bases. Trimming at V came to 2 bases and at J to 6 bases, leaving 9 bases not matched to a gene. Germline CDR1 is SGHTA and CDR2 is FQGNSA. The CDR3 spans 15 residues. The CDR3 nucleotides read TGTGCCAGCAGCTTACGGACAGGCACTTTTAATGGCTACACCTTC. Translation: CASSLRTGTFNGYTF.

The chain couples TRBV7-2 to TRBJ2-3, with TRBD2 matching 8 bases. Germline CDR1 is SGHTA and CDR2 is FQGNSA. The length of the CDR3 is 17 residues. V lost 5 bases and J lost 3; bases outside the gene matches: 13. DNA for the CDR3: TGTGCCAGCAGCCCGAGCTGGTGGCGGGGGGTGACAGATACGCAGTATTTT. Protein: CASSPSWWRGVTDTQYF.

This clonotype was picked up a small number of times. This chain joins TRBV29-1 and TRBJ2-2; tentatively, D is TRBD1 (5 bases). CDR3 length equals 14 residues. CDR1 and CDR2 from the germline V gene are SQVTM and ANQGSEA. Between the trimmed V and J ends, which lost 3 bases and 5 bases, there was a span of 13 bases. CDR3 residues: CSVDLGRNTGELFF. Written as DNA, the CDR3 is TGCAGCGTTGATTTGGGGCGAAATACCGGGGAGCTGTTTTTT.

The chain joins TRBV5-1 to TRBJ1-1, with unresolved D. The CDR3 sequence is 13 residues long. Germline loops: CDR1 SGHRS, CDR2 YFSETQ. V was trimmed by 3 bases and J by 1 base, leaving 7 bases between them. The CDR3 nucleotides are TGCGCCAGCAGCTGGGCAGCGAACACTGAAGCTTTCTTT. Its translation is CASSWAANTEAFF.